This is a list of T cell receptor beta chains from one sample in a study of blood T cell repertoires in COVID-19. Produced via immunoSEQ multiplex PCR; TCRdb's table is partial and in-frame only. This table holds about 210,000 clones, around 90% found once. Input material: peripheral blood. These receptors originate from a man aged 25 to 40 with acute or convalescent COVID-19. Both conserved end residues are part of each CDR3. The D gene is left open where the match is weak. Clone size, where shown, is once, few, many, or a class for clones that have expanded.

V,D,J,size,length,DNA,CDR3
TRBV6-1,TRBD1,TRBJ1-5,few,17,TGTGCCAGCAGTGAAATCGGGACAGGGGGCGGCAATCAGCCCCAGCATTTT,CASSEIGTGGGNQPQHF
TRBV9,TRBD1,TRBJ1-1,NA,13,TGTGCCAGCAGCGCTAGGACAGGCAGTGAAGCTTTCTTT,CASSARTGSEAFF
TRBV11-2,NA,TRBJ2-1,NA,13,TGTGCCAGCAGCTTCAATAGCCTCAATGAGCAGTTCTTC,CASSFNSLNEQFF
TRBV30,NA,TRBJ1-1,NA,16,TGTGCCTGGACCCGGCGCCCTGACAGGAGGAACACTGAAGCTTTCTTT,CAWTRRPDRRNTEAFF
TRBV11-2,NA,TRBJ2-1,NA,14,TGTGCCAGCAGCCCTATAAGTAGAGGCAATGAGCAGTTCTTC,CASSPISRGNEQFF
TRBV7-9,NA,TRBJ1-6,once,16,TGTGCCAGCAGCACAGCGGGCGGGGGAGTTCATTCACCCCTCCACTTT,CASSTAGGGVHSPLHF
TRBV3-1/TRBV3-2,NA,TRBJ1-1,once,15,TGTGCCAGCAGCCAAGGACACCCGGGGAGGGCTGAAGCTTTCTTT,CASSQGHPGRAEAFF
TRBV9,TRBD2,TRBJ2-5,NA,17,TGTGCCAGCAGCGTAGCTCGGGGACTAGCGGGAGAGGTGACCCAGTACTTC,CASSVARGLAGEVTQYF
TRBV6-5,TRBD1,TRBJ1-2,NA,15,TGTGCCAGCAGCCCATACGACAGGGGGCGCCGTGGCTACACCTTC,CASSPYDRGRRGYTF
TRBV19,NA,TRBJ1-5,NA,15,TGTGCCAGTAGTATAGACAGTTATAGCAATCAGCCCCAGCATTTT,CASSIDSYSNQPQHF
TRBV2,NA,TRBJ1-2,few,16,TGTGCCAGCAGTGAAATGGCCAGGCCGAACAACCGAGGCTACACCTTC,CASSEMARPNNRGYTF
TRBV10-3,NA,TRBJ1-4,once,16,TGTGCCATCAGTGAGTCGACCAGGCGCCCCAATGAAAAACTGTTTTTT,CAISESTRRPNEKLFF
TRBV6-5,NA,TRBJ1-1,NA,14,TGTGCCAGCACTAAGGACAGATTGAACACTGAAGCTTTCTTT,CASTKDRLNTEAFF
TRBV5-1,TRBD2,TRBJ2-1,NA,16,TGCGCCAGCAGCCCCTATACTAGCGGGAACTACAATGAGCAGTTCTTC,CASSPYTSGNYNEQFF
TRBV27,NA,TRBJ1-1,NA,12,TGTGCCAGCAGTTTTCAGGGAACTGAAGCTTTCTTT,CASSFQGTEAFF
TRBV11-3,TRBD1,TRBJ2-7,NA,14,TGTGCCAGCAGCTTAGGACAGGGCAGTAGCGAGCAGTACTTC,CASSLGQGSSEQYF
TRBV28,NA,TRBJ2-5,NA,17,TGTGCCAGCAGTCCCCTCCACAGGGCTGATCTTTGGGAGACCCAGTACTTC,CASSPLHRADLWETQYF
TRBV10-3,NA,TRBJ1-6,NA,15,TGTGCCATCAGGGCCCGGTGGACAAAGAATTCACCCCTCCACTTT,CAIRARWTKNSPLHF
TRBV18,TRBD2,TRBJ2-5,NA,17,TGTGCCAGCTCACCAACCCCGGGACTAGCGGCAAAAGAGACCCAGTACTTC,CASSPTPGLAAKETQYF
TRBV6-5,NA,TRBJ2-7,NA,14,TGTGCCAGCAGACCCTATGCGGGGCAGTACGAGCAGTACTTC,CASRPYAGQYEQYF
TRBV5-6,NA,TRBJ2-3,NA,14,TGTGCCAGCAGCTTGGGTGGACACACAGATACGCAGTATTTT,CASSLGGHTDTQYF
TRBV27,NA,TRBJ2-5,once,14,TGTGCCAGCAGTTTAACACGCTTAAGTGGGACCCAGTACTTC,CASSLTRLSGTQYF
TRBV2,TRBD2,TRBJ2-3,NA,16,TGTGCCAGCAGAAGACTAGCGGGAGGGCCTGAAGATACGCAGTATTTT,CASRRLAGGPEDTQYF
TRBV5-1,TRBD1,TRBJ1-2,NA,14,TGCGCCAGCAGCTTCTCCGGGACAGGGCTGGGCTACACCTTC,CASSFSGTGLGYTF
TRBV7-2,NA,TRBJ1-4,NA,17,TGTGCCAGCAGCACCGGGGGTCGCGGGTCAAATAATGAAAAACTGTTTTTT,CASSTGGRGSNNEKLFF
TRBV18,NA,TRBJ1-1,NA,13,TGTGCCAGCTCACCGAGACAGAACACTGAAGCTTTCTTT,CASSPRQNTEAFF
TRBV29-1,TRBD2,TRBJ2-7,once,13,TGCAGCGCCGCGCATCGGGGGGCCTACGAGCAGTACTTC,CSAAHRGAYEQYF
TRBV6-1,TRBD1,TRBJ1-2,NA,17,TGTGCCAGCAGTGACGGGGGGACAGGGGTATCGTTGGGTGGCTACACCTTC,CASSDGGTGVSLGGYTF